This T cell receptor (beta chain) was recorded in a study of naive and memory T cell subsets. Both TRBC1 and TRBC2 were covered by a beta constant-region primer of two equimolar oligonucleotides. The ligated cDNA underwent four PCR rounds using SP2 and nested alpha and beta constant-region primers. TCRdb called the UMI-ligation and nested PCR reads again in MiXCR, with one record for every CDR3 protein. The table includes some 82,000 distinct CDR3 sequences, around 11% detected once. General study points: Possibly reflecting memory cells re-expressing CD45RA, a few larger clonotypes occurred in naive repertoires, especially CD8. Activation and differentiation may alter RNA-based TCR counts. From naive to CM, EM and EMRA, diversity decreased and Gini increased.

The sample holds many counts of this clonotype. Its antigen is not identified. Germline lookup yields CDR1 SQVTM and CDR2 ANQGSEA. This CDR3 has 12 amino acids. Losses at the gene ends were 7 bases for V and 0 bases for J; bases not matched to a gene: 3. The receptor was derived from a human donor in good health. This chain uses TRBV29-1 with TRBJ2-7; 7 nucleotides match TRBD1. Sequencing was done on a sample of naive CD4+ T cells from blood. Written as DNA, the CDR3 is TGCAGCGCACGGGACAGCTCCTACGAGCAGTACTTC. The encoded protein is CSARDSSYEQYF.